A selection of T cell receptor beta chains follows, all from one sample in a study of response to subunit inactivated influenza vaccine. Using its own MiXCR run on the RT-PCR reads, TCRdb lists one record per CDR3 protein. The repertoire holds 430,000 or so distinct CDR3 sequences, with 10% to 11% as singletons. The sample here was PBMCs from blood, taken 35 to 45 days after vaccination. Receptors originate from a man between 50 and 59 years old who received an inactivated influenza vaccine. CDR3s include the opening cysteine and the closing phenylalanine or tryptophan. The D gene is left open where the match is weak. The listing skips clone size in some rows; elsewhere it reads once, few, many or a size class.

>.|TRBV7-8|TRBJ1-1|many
CASTVRRKEGTEAFF
TGTGCCAGCACCGTCAGGCGGAAAGAAGGCACTGAAGCTTTCTTT
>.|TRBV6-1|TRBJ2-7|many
CASSPNGGPYEQYF
TGTGCCAGCAGCCCTAACGGGGGGCCTTACGAGCAGTACTTC
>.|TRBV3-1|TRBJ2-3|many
CASSLHPSTDTQYF
TGTGCCAGCAGCCTCCACCCTAGCACAGATACGCAGTATTTT
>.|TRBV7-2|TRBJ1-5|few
CASSLSTGSGQPQHF
TGTGCCAGCAGCTTAAGTACAGGGAGCGGTCAGCCCCAGCATTTT
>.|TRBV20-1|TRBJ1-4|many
CSATTTGRGNEKLFF
TGCAGTGCTACTACTACAGGGCGAGGAAATGAAAAACTGTTTTTT
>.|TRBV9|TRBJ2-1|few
CASSVVWNEQFF
TGTGCCAGCAGCGTAGTGTGGAATGAGCAGTTCTTC
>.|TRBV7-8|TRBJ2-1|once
CASSSIPGVVLVEQFF
TGTGCCAGCAGCTCCATCCCGGGAGTAGTGTTGGTGGAGCAGTTCTTC
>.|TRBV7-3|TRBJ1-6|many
CASSLGYYSPLHF
TGTGCCAGCAGCTTAGGTTACTATTCACCCCTCCACTTT
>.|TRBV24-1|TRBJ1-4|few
CATSDAKDGGKLFF
TGTGCCACCAGTGATGCTAAGGACGGGGGAAAACTGTTTTTT
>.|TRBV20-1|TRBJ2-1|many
CSANLATANNEQFF
TGCAGTGCTAATCTGGCGACAGCTAACAATGAGCAGTTCTTC
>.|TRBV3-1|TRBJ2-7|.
CASSRLGEQQYF
TGTGCCAGCAGCCGTTTGGGGGAGCAGCAGTACTTC
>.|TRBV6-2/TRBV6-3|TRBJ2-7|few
CASSYLGPITYEQYF
TGTGCCAGCAGTTACCTGGGACCGATAACCTACGAGCAGTACTTC
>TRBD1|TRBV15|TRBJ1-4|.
CATSRSQGANEKLFF
TGTGCCACCAGCAGATCTCAGGGGGCGAATGAAAAACTGTTTTTT
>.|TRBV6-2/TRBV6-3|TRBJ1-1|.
CASSYSAILNTEAFF
TGTGCCAGCAGTTACTCGGCGATATTGAACACTGAAGCTTTCTTT
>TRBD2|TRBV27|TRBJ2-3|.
CASTPVASGIKDTQYF
TGTGCCAGCACTCCTGTCGCAAGCGGGATCAAAGATACGCAGTATTTT
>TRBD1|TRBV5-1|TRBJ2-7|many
CASSSWPTGKVDSHEQYF
TGCGCCAGCAGCTCCTGGCCGACAGGGAAAGTAGACTCCCACGAGCAGTACTTC
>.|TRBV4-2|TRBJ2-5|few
CASSQDTANLETQYF
TGTGCCAGCAGCCAAGATACGGCGAATCTGGAGACCCAGTACTTC
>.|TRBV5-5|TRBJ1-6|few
CASSIPPGVDSPLHF
TGTGCCAGCAGCATACCTCCGGGAGTAGATTCACCCCTCCACTTT
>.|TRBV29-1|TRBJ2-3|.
CSVEDLVRDTQYF
TGCAGCGTTGAAGATCTGGTCCGAGATACGCAGTATTTT
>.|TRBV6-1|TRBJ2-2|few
CASKQPYTGELFF
TGTGCCAGCAAACAGCCTTACACCGGGGAGCTGTTTTTT
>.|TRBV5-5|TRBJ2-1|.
CASSSYPGSYNEQFF
TGTGCCAGCAGCTCCTATCCGGGCTCCTACAATGAGCAGTTCTTC
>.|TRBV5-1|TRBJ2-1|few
CASSLGWITDEQFF
TGCGCCAGCAGCTTGGGCTGGATTACAGATGAGCAGTTCTTC
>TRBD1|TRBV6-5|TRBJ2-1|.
CAGSYSGTGNEQFF
TGTGCCGGCAGTTACTCCGGGACAGGGAATGAGCAGTTCTTC
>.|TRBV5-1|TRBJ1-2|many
CASSLERGGYTF
TGCGCCAGCAGCTTGGAGAGAGGCGGCTACACCTTC
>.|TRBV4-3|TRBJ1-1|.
CASSRTSLDRNTEAFF
TGCGCCAGCAGCCGTACCTCACTCGACAGGAACACTGAAGCTTTCTTT
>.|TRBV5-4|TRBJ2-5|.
CASSLLGTPPQETQYF
TGTGCCAGCAGCTTGCTTGGGACTCCGCCACAAGAGACCCAGTACTTC
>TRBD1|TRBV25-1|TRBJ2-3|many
CASSEGTVTDTQYF
TGTGCCAGCAGTGAAGGGACAGTCACAGATACGCAGTATTTT
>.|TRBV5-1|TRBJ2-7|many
CASSEGGTLVYEQYF
TGCGCCAGCAGCGAGGGTGGGACGCTAGTTTACGAGCAGTACTTC
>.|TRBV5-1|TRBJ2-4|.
CASSLARSAKNIQYF
TGCGCCAGCAGCTTGGCCAGATCAGCCAAAAACATTCAGTACTTC
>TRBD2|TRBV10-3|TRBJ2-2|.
CAISLAGPNTGELFF
TGTGCCATCAGTTTAGCGGGACCGAACACCGGGGAGCTGTTTTTT
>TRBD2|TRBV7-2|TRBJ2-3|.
CASSITGLALRTDTQYF
TGTGCCAGCAGCATAACGGGACTAGCTCTACGCACAGATACGCAGTATTTT
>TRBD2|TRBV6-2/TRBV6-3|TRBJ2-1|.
CASRHGLAAAVEQFF
TGTGCCAGCAGGCACGGACTAGCGGCGGCGGTTGAGCAGTTCTTC
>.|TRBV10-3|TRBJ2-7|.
CAISAGISLYEQYF
TGTGCCATCAGTGCGGGGATTTCCCTCTACGAGCAGTACTTC
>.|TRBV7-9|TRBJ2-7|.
CASSLEDLNAHYEQYF
TGTGCCAGCAGCTTAGAGGACCTTAACGCACATTACGAGCAGTACTTC
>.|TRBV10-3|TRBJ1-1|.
CAISELTGTEAFF
TGTGCCATCAGTGAGTTAACGGGTACTGAAGCTTTCTTT
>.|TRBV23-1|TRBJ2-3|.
CASSMRGSTDTQYF
TGCGCCAGCAGTATGCGGGGTAGCACAGATACGCAGTATTTT
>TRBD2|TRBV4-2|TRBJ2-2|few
CASSQEAGGITGELFF
TGTGCCAGCAGCCAAGAAGCGGGGGGTATCACCGGGGAGCTGTTTTTT
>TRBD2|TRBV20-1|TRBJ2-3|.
CSEVAGNTDTQYF
TGCTCCGAGGTAGCGGGGAACACAGATACGCAGTATTTT
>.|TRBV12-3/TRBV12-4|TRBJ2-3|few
CASSKPGEADTQYF
TGTGCCAGCAGCAAGCCCGGGGAGGCAGATACGCAGTATTTT
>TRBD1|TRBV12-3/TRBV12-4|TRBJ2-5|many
CASGRGGSETQYF
TGTGCCAGCGGTCGAGGGGGCAGCGAGACCCAGTACTTC
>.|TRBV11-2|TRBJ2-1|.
CASSLDGLVSREQFF
TGTGCCAGCAGCTTAGACGGGTTGGTCTCCCGGGAGCAGTTCTTC
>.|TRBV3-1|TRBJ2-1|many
CASSRPRQAVDEQFF
TGTGCCAGCAGCCGTCCGAGGCAGGCGGTGGATGAGCAGTTCTTC
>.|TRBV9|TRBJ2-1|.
CASSRGAHEQFF
TGTGCCAGCAGCCGTGGGGCCCATGAGCAGTTCTTC
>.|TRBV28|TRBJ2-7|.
CASRRGAGHGVF
TGTGCCAGCCGCCGGGGGGCAGGCCACGGAGTTTTC
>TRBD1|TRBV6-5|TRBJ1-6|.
CASSYSSGTGRTSPLHF
TGTGCCAGCAGTTACTCCTCCGGGACAGGGCGGACTTCACCCCTCCACTTT
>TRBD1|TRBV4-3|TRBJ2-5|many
CASSSGQAETQYF
TGCGCCAGCAGCTCGGGACAGGCAGAGACCCAGTACTTC
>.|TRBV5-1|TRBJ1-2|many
CASSEDPSGYTF
TGCGCCAGCAGCGAAGACCCGTCGGGCTACACCTTC
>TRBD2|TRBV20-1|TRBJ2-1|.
CSARVLRQGGDEQFF
TGCAGTGCTAGAGTATTGCGGCAGGGAGGGGATGAGCAGTTCTTC
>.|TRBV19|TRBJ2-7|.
CASSMLQGHEQYF
TGTGCCAGTAGTATGTTACAGGGCCACGAGCAGTACTTC
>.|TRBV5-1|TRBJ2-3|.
CASSLPSDTQYF
TGCGCCAGCAGCTTGCCGTCGGATACGCAGTATTTT